What follows is one T cell receptor beta chain and its context. Antigen unknown. Germline V gene sequence: CDR1 LNHNV, CDR2 YYDKDF (reference sequence). V dropped 0 bases and J dropped 4 bases, with 6 bases sitting between them. The CDR3 is made up of 13 amino acids. For TCR beta, libraries came from iRepertoire HTBI primers and Arm-PCR of CDR3 regions. TCRdb reanalysed the multiplex PCR reads using MiXCR and keeps one entry per CDR3 protein. There are roughly 320,000 distinct CDR3 sequences in the sample; roughly 17% occur only once, and 30% lies in the top ten. These data originate in a study of regulatory T cells in long-lasting Graves disease. Time point noted: newly diagnosed GD, antithyroid drugs for less than 3 months. The TCR library used RNA extracted from PBMCs. Study-level findings and limits: Blood alone, not thyroid tissue, was studied.

The same data also contributed to another study, on T cells in Graves' hyperthyroidism and ophthalmopathy.

The receptor was derived from a man aged 40-49 years with Graves disease. The chain uses TRBV15 and TRBJ1-2, with D unclear. The sample in question was peripheral blood mononuclear cells (PBMCs), obtained at new diagnosis, from a patient treated with antithyroid drugs. CDR3 DNA: TGTGCCACCAGCAGAGACCTGACCTATGGCTACACCTTC. It encodes CATSRDLTYGYTF.